The 9 T cell receptor beta chains presented below share a single source sample, sequenced in a study of blood T cell repertoires in COVID-19. Assay: immunoSEQ multiplex PCR; the TCRdb copy retains only in-frame clones and omits some. The data contain a few hundred thousand clones, about 88% of them singletons. Sequenced sample: peripheral blood. The receptors derive from a man aged 60 to 75 with acute or convalescent COVID-19.

This clone was detected once. This chain connects TRBV4-2 to TRBJ2-3; 15 nucleotides agree with TRBD2. The CDR3 has 17 amino acids. Per the germline V gene, CDR1 is LGHNA and CDR2 is YNFKEQ. V trimming: 4 bases; J trimming: 3 bases; junction bases outside the gene matches: 5. CDR3 sequence: CASSLGLAGGRTDTQYF. The CDR3 coding sequence is TGTGCCAGCAGCCTCGGACTAGCGGGGGGGAGGACAGATACGCAGTATTTT.

The genes are TRBV18 and TRBJ2-2; D is unresolved. This CDR3 region has 12 residues. Germline CDR1 reads KGHSH; CDR2 reads LQKENI. V was trimmed by 1 base and J by 7 bases, leaving 4 bases between them. DNA for the CDR3: TGTGCCAGCTCACCACGAGACGGGGAGCTGTTTTTT. This encodes CASSPRDGELFF. The full variable domain, with the rest looked up from reference TRBV18 and TRBJ2-2, is NAGVMQNPRHLVRRRGQEARLRCSPMKGHSHVYWYRQLPEEGLKFMVYLQKENIIDESGMPKERFSAEFPKEGPSILRIQQVVRGDSAAYFCASSPRDGELFFGEGSRLTVL.

V usage is TRBV5-5 and J usage is TRBJ1-6; no firm D call. CDR3 length: 13 amino acids. V lost 4 bases, J lost 7 bases, and 9 bases lay in between. CDR1 and CDR2 (germline): SGHKS, YYEKEE (reference sequence). DNA of the CDR3: TGTGCCAGCAGCCCCCTGAGCAATTCACCCCTCCACTTT. This gives the protein CASSPLSNSPLHF. Drawing the rest from reference TRBV5-5 and TRBJ1-6, the complete variable domain is DAGVTQSPTHLIKTRGQQVTLRCSPISGHKSVSWYQQVLGQGPQFIFQYYEKEERGRGNFPDRFSARQFPNYSSELNVNALLLGDSALYLCASSPLSNSPLHFGNGTRLTVT.

This chain links TRBV7-9 with TRBJ1-3, with a weak D call TRBD1 (6 bases). The CDR3 has 13 amino acids. Deletions cut 8 bases from V and 4 bases from J, with 12 bases between. CDR1 and CDR2 from the germline V gene are SEHNR and FQNEAQ (reference sequence). The CDR3: CASGGTVGNTIYF. Here the CDR3 DNA reads TGTGCCAGCGGGGGCACCGTAGGAAACACCATATATTTT.

The CDR3 bases are TGTGCCAGCAGTTTACGGGACTACAATGAGCAGTTCTTC. It yields the protein CASSLRDYNEQFF. V gene TRBV28 combines with J gene TRBJ2-1, with D perhaps TRBD2 (5 bases). The CDR3 totals 13 residues. Germline V gene data show CDR1 as MDHEN and CDR2 as SYDVKM. Trimming shortened V by 2 bases and J by 3 bases, and 5 bases separated the two germline ends.

V gene TRBV6-2 or TRBV6-3 combines with J gene TRBJ2-5; 10 positions match TRBD2. The CDR3 loop spans 15 amino acids. J lost 1 base, V lost 4 bases, and 3 bases had no gene match. Germline values: CDR1 MNHEY, CDR2 SVGEGT. For the CDR3, the DNA is TGTGCCAGCAGTTCGAGCGGGGGGGCCCAAGAGACCCAGTACTTC. Its translation: CASSSSGGAQETQYF.

The chain carries TRBV21-1 and TRBJ2-7; TRBD1, as called in the table, went unchecked against the DNA. TRBV21-1 is designated a pseudogene. CDR3 length: 17 amino acids. CDR3 bases: TGTGCCAGCAGCTTGATGAGACAGGGCCGGCCCTCCTACGAGCAGTACTTC. Translation: CASSLMRQGRPSYEQYF.

This chain links TRBV24-1 with TRBJ2-7; tentatively, D is TRBD1 (6 bases). The CDR3 is 15 amino acids. Germline CDR1 and CDR2: KGHDR and SFDVKD. The V and J ends lost 4 bases and 0 bases respectively, with 12 bases between them. The DNA for the CDR3 is TGTGCCACCAGTGAAGGGGGACCGAGCTCCTACGAGCAGTACTTC. This codes for CATSEGGPSSYEQYF.

The CDR3 reads CASRPAGGNTEAFF. The CDR3 nucleotides are TGTGCCAGTCGACCGGCAGGGGGCAACACTGAAGCTTTCTTT. The chain employs TRBV19 and TRBJ1-1; 8 positions match TRBD1. The CDR3 length is 14 residues. Germline CDR1 reads LNHDA; CDR2 reads SQIVND (reference sequence). With 8 bases clipped from V and 2 bases from J, the junction kept 7 bases outside the gene matches. Full variable domain (remainder filled in from reference TRBV19 and TRBJ1-1): DGGITQSPKYLFRKEGQNVTLSCEQNLNHDAMYWYRQDPGQGLRLIYYSQIVNDFQKGDIAEGYSVSREKKESFPLTVTSAQKNPTAFYLCASRPAGGNTEAFFGQGTRLTVV.